The source of this TCR beta chain is a study of radiation and T cells in renal cell carcinoma. This table comes from immunoSEQ multiplex PCR, and its TCRdb copy is limited to in-frame clones, with some not included. The repertoire holds some 25,000 clones, with roughly 64% as singletons. This CDR3 has 15 residues. The ends were cut back, 7 bases at V and 1 base at J, with 11 bases in the middle. Germline values: CDR1 LNHDA, CDR2 SQIVND (reference sequence). Treatment indicated: treatment-naive control, cytoreductive nephrectomy. This chain links TRBV19 with TRBJ1-6; D ambiguous. The specimen was tumor tissue, collected from a patient whose treatment was nephrectomy without radiotherapy. The source is a man aged 35 to 55 with renal cell carcinoma. In DNA, the CDR3 is TGTGCCAGTACTCCGCGCGGGTCCTATAATTCACCCCTCCACTTT. This codes for CASTPRGSYNSPLHF. Full variable domain (outside the CDR3, taken from reference TRBV19 and TRBJ1-6): DGGITQSPKYLFRKEGQNVTLSCEQNLNHDAMYWYRQDPGQGLRLIYYSQIVNDFQKGDIAEGYSVSREKKESFPLTVTSAQKNPTAFYLCASTPRGSYNSPLHFGNGTRLTVT.